This T cell receptor (beta chain) was sequenced in a study of PD-1 blockade in mismatch repair-deficient tumors (dated by TCRdb to the late 2010s). Background on the whole study: Between late 2013 and September 2016, approximately 90 consecutive patients with over ten mismatch repair-deficient cancer types, all previously treated and progressing, were enrolled in the trial. Deep sequencing of TCR CDR3 regions was used to track tumor-associated T cell clones in peripheral blood of patients responding to PD-1 blockade.

Library method: the immunoSEQ multiplex PCR assay. TCRdb stores this immuneACCESS table with in-frame sequences only. Part of the clones is absent; in the studies checked, under half of the shortfall reflects unresolved V genes, and no reason is known for the rest. Across this sample there are over 100,000 clones, with 65% to 80% seen only once. In total, the top ten clones hold roughly 4.5% of the sample. Study-level results and caveats: Tumor-resident clones, often undetectable in blood before treatment, expanded rapidly after pembrolizumab and then contracted, generally before radiologic responses.

The CDR3 covers 14 residues, taking in both the cysteine and the phenylalanine. Left in the record is the CDR3 DNA by itself, 42 bases read in frame from the first base. As encoded in the germline V gene, CDR1 is SGHRS while CDR2 is YFSETQ. Compared with germline, V lacks 2 bases and J lacks 5 bases; bases without a gene match: 5. Concerning this clone itself: The clone's antigen remains unknown. No qualities accompany the bases; no much larger clone lies one base away.

For each enrolled patient, mismatch repair deficiency was established using either polymerase chain reaction or immunohistochemistry. A few patients who responded to pembrolizumab therapy underwent TCR sequencing. Pembrolizumab PD-1 blockade was prospectively tested in advanced mismatch repair-deficient cancers, regardless of tissue of origin, in the phase II trial. Peripheral blood T cell samples were collected serially, before PD-1 blockade began and at several time points afterward. The timing of each blood sample was reported as weeks after the first dose of pembrolizumab. Sequencing was performed on peripheral blood, taken approximately 14 months after starting pembrolizumab. The chain links TRBV5-1 with TRBJ1-2; the central 8 bases match TRBD1. The TCR sequence derives from an adult with mismatch repair-deficient cancer. Here is the DNA: TGCGCCAGCAGCTTAACGACAGGGGAATATGGCTACACCTTC. This translates into CASSLTTGEYGYTF.